The present TCR beta chain was sequenced within a study of blood T cells in healthy people across ages. In regard to this clonotype: Its antigen is as yet unknown.

Notes on the study in general: Those diversity estimates obtained from one million T cells were thought to be underestimates. Measured against age, TCR beta diversity per million T cells decreased in a roughly linear manner. Unknown CMV status may confound age-related changes in expanded clones.

Using a J-beta primer mix together with a sample-barcoded 5' primer, a second PCR was run for roughly 7 to 12 cycles. TCRdb reprocessed the 5' RACE reads with MiXCR, giving one entry per CDR3 protein. Found here are 650,000 to 1,000,000 distinct CDR3 sequences, about 46% of them singletons; the top ten hold over 15%. CDR1 and CDR2 from the germline V gene are SGHRS and YFSETQ. This CDR3 is 15 amino acids long. Sequencing was done on a sample of blood. The chain couples TRBV5-1 to TRBJ2-5, with TRBD1 identical over 8 bases. The end of the DNA fits TRBJ2-7 better, so the J call may be wrong. The TCR comes from an elderly man in good health. The CDR3 DNA follows: TGCGCCAGCAGCTTGGGACAGGGGTGGACCTACGAGCAGTACTTC. Its translation is CASSLGQGWTYEQYF.